This passage covers 25 T cell receptor beta chains from one sample sequenced in a study of CD8 T cells in Susac syndrome. Reverse transcription of roughly 0.5 to 1 ug RNA was carried out with random hexamers. TCRdb passed the immunoSEQ multiplex PCR reads through MiXCR, listing each CDR3 protein once. The sample holds around 170,000 distinct CDR3 sequences, around 95% seen once. The sample comprised CD8+ T cells from PBMCs. The origin of the receptors is a human donor with Susac syndrome.

The chain carries TRBV28 and TRBJ1-1; no clear D gene. The CDR3 contains 14 residues. Germline loops: CDR1 MDHEN, CDR2 SYDVKM. V was shortened by 9 bases and J by 1 base, with 15 bases between the two germline ends. The CDR3 sequence is CASTGLHQNTEAFF. The CDR3 DNA reads as TGTGCCAGTACGGGATTACACCAGAACACTGAAGCTTTCTTT.

CDR3: CASSVAGHSYEQYF. For the CDR3, the DNA is TGTGCCAGCAGCGTAGCAGGTCACTCCTACGAGCAGTACTTC. V is TRBV9 and J is TRBJ2-7; the D is unclear. This CDR3 is 14 amino acids long. V lost 0 bases, J lost 0 bases, and 7 bases lay in between. Germline values: CDR1 SGDLS, CDR2 YYNGEE.

The CDR3 spells CATSRPGQGATNEKLFF. CDR3 DNA: TGTGCCACCAGCAGACCGGGACAGGGGGCAACTAATGAAAAACTGTTTTTT. This sequence joins TRBV15 and TRBJ1-4, with TRBD1 matching over 11 bases. The CDR3 consists of 17 residues. Germline V gives CDR1 LNHNV, CDR2 YYDKDF (reference sequence). V lost 2 bases to trimming and J lost 0 bases; unmatched junction nucleotides: 2.

V gene TRBV20-1 combines with J gene TRBJ2-1; 7 bases match TRBD2. CDR3 size: 17 residues. V was clipped by 2 bases and J by 8 bases; unmatched bases: 18. The germline V gene encodes CDR1 DFQATT and CDR2 SNEGSKA (reference sequence). In DNA, the CDR3 is TGCAGTGCTAGAAACCCCTCGCGGGGGACCTACAACGATGAGCAGTTCTTC. This sequence encodes CSARNPSRGTYNDEQFF.

The V call is TRBV20-1, the J call TRBJ1-2, with a possible D match to TRBD1 (5 bases). The CDR3 is 16 residues long. V dropped 1 base and J dropped 6 bases, with 21 bases sitting between them. Looked up from germline, CDR1 is DFQATT and CDR2 is SNEGSKA (reference sequence). CDR3 loop: CSARVVLMGGTHGYTF. CDR3 sequence (DNA): TGCAGTGCTAGAGTTGTTCTTATGGGGGGGACGCATGGCTACACCTTC.

The chain carries TRBV7-2 and TRBJ1-4; 10 bases map to TRBD1. The CDR3 contains 15 residues. The germline V gene has CDR1 SGHTA and CDR2 FQGNSA. Trimming took 5 bases from V and 8 from J; bases not matched to a gene: 8. The CDR3 nucleotides read TGTGCCAGCAGCGACCCCGGGACAGGGGAGGAAAAACTGTTTTTT. It codes for CASSDPGTGEEKLFF.

This clonotype was seen a single time. The chain combines TRBV5-5 with TRBJ2-7; 7 bases map to TRBD2. With 4 bases clipped from V and 3 bases from J, the junction kept 10 bases outside the gene matches. This CDR3 spans 15 amino acids. Per the germline V gene, CDR1 is SGHKS and CDR2 is YYEKEE (reference sequence). The CDR3 region has the DNA TGTGCCAGCAGCCCGGGGACTATCGCGGGCTACGAGCAGTACTTC. It is translated as CASSPGTIAGYEQYF.

The rearrangement links TRBV20-1 to TRBJ2-5; 8 bases line up with TRBD2. The V gene's germline CDR1 is DFQATT and CDR2 SNEGSKA (reference sequence). The V and J ends lost 1 base and 4 bases, in that order; junction bases with no gene match: 8. CDR3 length equals 15 residues. This CDR3 is CSARGTSRVRETQYF. The DNA for the CDR3 is TGCAGTGCTAGAGGGACTAGCCGAGTTCGAGAGACCCAGTACTTC.

The chain carries TRBV20-1 and TRBJ2-3, with a possible D match to TRBD2 (6 bases). Germline CDR1 DFQATT, CDR2 SNEGSKA (reference sequence). The CDR3 has 15 amino acids. With 6 bases removed from V and 5 bases from J, the gap between germline ends came to 21 bases. In DNA form, the CDR3 reads TGCAGTGCCTCCCTACTAGCTTCTAGAGGAGATACGCAGTATTTT. It yields the protein CSASLLASRGDTQYF.

This clonotype was picked up one time. The chain is built from TRBV20-1 and TRBJ2-7; maybe TRBD1 (6 bases). This CDR3 is 15 amino acids long. Germline V gene lookup returns CDR1 DFQATT and CDR2 SNEGSKA (reference sequence). With 6 bases removed from V and 2 bases from J, the gap between germline ends came to 20 bases. Written as DNA, the CDR3 is TGCAGTGCCACCCCGACAGGAGCTCAAACCTACGAGCAGTACTTC. It yields the protein CSATPTGAQTYEQYF.

The V gene is TRBV11-1, the J gene TRBJ2-1, with TRBD1 matching 8 bases. Germline loops: CDR1 SGHAT, CDR2 FQDESV (reference sequence). The V segment lost 1 base and the J segment 7 bases; nucleotides outside the gene matches: 3. The CDR3 has 14 amino acids. The chain's CDR3 is CASSLGTGRNEQFF. The CDR3 DNA follows: TGTGCCAGCAGCTTAGGGACAGGGAGAAATGAGCAGTTCTTC.

V and J are TRBV5-6 and TRBJ2-1; 7 nucleotides align to TRBD2. The V gene end was trimmed by 2 bases and the J gene end by 6 bases; junction bases not matched to a gene: 8. This CDR3 is built from 15 residues. Germline assignment: CDR1 SGHDT and CDR2 YYEEEE. The CDR3 DNA reads as TGTGCCAGCAGCTTCCTTTTAAGCGGGATCAATGAGCAGTTCTTC. Protein sequence: CASSFLLSGINEQFF.

The chain links TRBV5-6 to TRBJ1-5; 9 bases agree with TRBD1. V shed 2 bases, J shed 2 bases, and the junction held 5 bases outside the gene matches. CDR1 and CDR2 (germline): SGHDT, YYEEEE. CDR3 length: 16 residues. CDR3 loop: CASSLTGGAGNQPQHF. The CDR3 DNA reads TGTGCCAGCAGCTTAACAGGGGGCGCCGGCAATCAGCCCCAGCATTTT.

The gene calls are TRBV9 and TRBJ2-5; perhaps D is TRBD1 or TRBD2 (5 bases each). The CDR3 totals 14 residues. The V end lost 0 bases, the J end lost 2 bases, and 8 bases lay between the germline ends. Germline-derived CDR1 and CDR2 are SGDLS and YYNGEE. Written as DNA, the CDR3 is TGTGCCAGCAGCGTAGGTGGGGGTCAAGAGACCCAGTACTTC. It codes for CASSVGGGQETQYF.

The chain couples TRBV13 to TRBJ1-1; D gene ambiguous. V lost 4 bases and J lost 11, with 17 bases in between. CDR3 length equals 13 residues. Germline V gene data show CDR1 as PRHDT and CDR2 as FYEKMQ (reference sequence). In DNA, the CDR3 is TGTGCCAGCAGCTCCTCTGACGGGATAAGCGCTTTCTTT. Protein: CASSSSDGISAFF. The complete variable domain, with remaining parts taken from reference TRBV13 and TRBJ1-1, reads AAGVIQSPRHLIKEKRETATLKCYPIPRHDTVYWYQQGPGQDPQFLISFYEKMQSDKGSIPDRFSAQQFSDYHSELNMSSLELGDSALYFCASSSSDGISAFFGQGTRLTVV.

The V and J genes are TRBV5-4 and TRBJ2-1; D is unclear. The V end lost 0 bases, the J end lost 5 bases, and 6 bases lay between the germline ends. The CDR3 spans 13 residues. Germline CDR1 is SGHNT and CDR2 is YYREEE (reference sequence). In DNA form, the CDR3 reads TGTGCCAGCAGCTTGGTACAGAACAATGAGCAGTTCTTC. Its translation: CASSLVQNNEQFF.

The chain carries TRBV25-1 and TRBJ2-1; tentative D call: TRBD1 (5 bases). CDR1 and CDR2 (germline): MGHDK, SYGVNS. The CDR3 sequence is 16 residues long. The V and J ends lost 1 base and 5 bases respectively, with 15 bases between them. For the CDR3, the DNA is TGTGCCAGCAGTGAATTGGGTTTCCAAGGGGACAATGAGCAGTTCTTC. Amino acid sequence: CASSELGFQGDNEQFF.

V usage is TRBV5-1 and J usage is TRBJ2-5; D might be TRBD2 (5 bases). This CDR3 contains 14 residues. The germline V and J ends were trimmed by 0 bases and 3 bases, with 9 bases remaining between them. Looked up from germline, CDR1 is SGHRS and CDR2 is YFSETQ. CDR3 DNA: TGCGCCAGCAGCTTGGGACTATGGGAAGAGACCCAGTACTTC. Protein: CASSLGLWEETQYF.

This clonotype has just one count. The chain joins TRBV4-1 to TRBJ1-2; D not resolved. The CDR3 consists of 14 residues. Trimming left V 1 base short and J 8 bases short, with 14 bases between. Germline CDR1 reads MGHRA; CDR2 reads YSYEKL. In DNA, the CDR3 is TGCGCCAGCAGCCAAGTTGGGTCTAGAGGAGGCTACACCTTC. Translating gives CASSQVGSRGGYTF.

CDR3 loop: CASSSRQRGDNEQFF. CDR3 in DNA: TGTGCCAGCAGTTCCCGACAGAGGGGGGACAATGAGCAGTTCTTC. This chain uses TRBV12-3 or TRBV12-4 with TRBJ2-1, with D perhaps being TRBD1 or TRBD2 (6 bases each). The CDR3 is 15 amino acids. V lost 4 bases to trimming and J lost 5 bases, with 15 bases between them.

This chain joins TRBV5-4 and TRBJ2-1, with a possible D match to TRBD1 (5 bases). This CDR3 has 15 residues. V lost 3 bases and J 0 bases, leaving 10 bases between the germline ends. Germline assignment: CDR1 SGHNT and CDR2 YYREEE (reference sequence). The CDR3 loop is CASSWTTSSYNEQFF. DNA for the CDR3: TGTGCCAGCAGCTGGACAACGAGCTCCTACAATGAGCAGTTCTTC.

The V and J genes are TRBV7-6 and TRBJ1-1; D is ambiguous. V lost 1 base and J lost 3, with 9 bases in between. The CDR3 covers 14 residues. Germline CDR1 is SGHVS and CDR2 is FNYEAQ. CDR3 nucleotide sequence: TGTGCCAGCAGCTTAGACAGAGAAGACACTGAAGCTTTCTTT. Its protein product is CASSLDREDTEAFF.

The chain joins TRBV29-1 to TRBJ2-6; D gene uncertain. V lost 4 bases and J 1 base, leaving 8 bases between the germline ends. The CDR3 loop spans 14 amino acids. Germline assignment: CDR1 SQVTM and CDR2 ANQGSEA. The CDR3 region has the DNA TGCAGCGTTGTAGTTGAATCTGGGGCCAACGTCCTGACTTTC. It is translated as CSVVVESGANVLTF. Filled out from reference TRBV29-1 and TRBJ2-6, the complete variable domain reads SAVISQKPSRDICQRGTSLTIQCQVDSQVTMMFWYRQQPGQSLTLIATANQGSEATYESGFVIDKFPISRPNLTFSTLTVSNMSPEDSSIYLCSVVVESGANVLTFGAGSRLTVL.

The chain combines TRBV2 with TRBJ1-2; D uncertain. Germline CDR1 is SNHLY and CDR2 is FYNNEI. V dropped 1 base and J dropped 0 bases, with 12 bases sitting between them. CDR3 size: 16 residues. CDR3 sequence: CASSEGSEGTNYGYTF. CDR3 in DNA: TGTGCCAGCAGTGAAGGCAGCGAAGGGACTAACTATGGCTACACCTTC.

The gene calls are TRBV5-4 and TRBJ1-5; 9 nucleotides line up with TRBD1. Germline assignment: CDR1 SGHNT and CDR2 YYREEE (reference sequence). The CDR3 totals 17 residues. V trimming: 1 base; J trimming: 5 bases; junction bases outside the gene matches: 10. In DNA, the CDR3 is TGTGCCAGCAGCTTGACGGGGACAGGGATGGGTGATCAGCCCCAGCATTTT. It is translated as CASSLTGTGMGDQPQHF.